This T cell receptor (beta chain) comes out of a study of shared clonotypes between healthy human individuals (dated by TCRdb to 2020 to 2022). Turning to the overall study: The cohort comprised two women and a few men aged 18 to 49 years. To estimate repertoire size and how much clonotype sharing occurs between individuals, the study deeply sequenced the blood TCR repertoires of roughly 5 healthy adults. Libraries were prepared and TCR repertoires were sequenced by different laboratories using diverse techniques, in order to increase sequencing depth and limit assay-specific biases. Each donor's leukapheresis produced roughly between about 0.9 and 9.5 billion PBMCs. What the authors observed across the whole study: Sampling was restricted to blood, and TCR repertoires in tissue are likely to differ from TCR repertoires in blood. Based on pairwise subsampling, the degree of clonotype sharing among donors was expected to be affected by sequencing depth. Because the study included only a small number of donors, the genetic and exposure-history diversity represented was limited.

Using the deep immunoSEQ assay, TCR CDR3 regions were amplified from genomic DNA by multiplex PCR. Extracted genomic DNA from each cell subset was distributed evenly across all wells of several immunoSEQ 96-well plates, and each plate was treated as a replicate. For unsorted PBMC, each replicate PCR was loaded with approximately 300 ng genomic DNA, equivalent to around 30,000 T cell genomes. Ten immunoSEQ deep assay plates were used to sequence the unsorted PBMC genomic DNA. The purified libraries were quantified using a Qubit 3.0 fluorometer, sized with a Bioanalyzer 2100, and then quantified again using the KAPA Library Quantification kit. Every immunoSEQ 96-well plate was sequenced on a separate single-read 150-cycle Illumina NextSeq 550 flow cell. Per the source publication's procedure: Because the immunoSEQ output included only junctional sequences and no quality scores, the filtering could not be the same as the filtering used for full-length reads. Sequences were annotated with PyIR, a Python wrapper for IgBLAST v1.9, and V/J genes and CDR3 were assigned using IMGT germline references. Reads were removed for weak V/J assignments (E-value above 1e-6), missing CDR3, stop codons, out-of-frame junctions, or ambiguous translated residues. V3J clonotypes were defined as sequences sharing an identical inferred V gene, J gene, and CDR3 amino acid sequence. Percentage overlap between repertoires was computed as shared unique clonotypes divided by the size of the smaller repertoire. Three approaches were used to assess repertoire richness: RTK rarefaction, the Chao1 estimator, and Recon v2.1 estimates of unobserved clonotypes. TCRdb provides this immuneACCESS table in a form limited to in-frame rearrangements. Some clones are lacking; in checked studies, under half of them reflect an unresolved V gene, and why the rest are absent is not known. Clone size and V and J calls were adopted from that table, with D and trimming inferred from the DNA. The sample contains around 500,000 clones, more than 75% of them found a single time. The ten largest clones take up about 12% of the sample.

Donors were healthy HIV-negative adults with no recently reported acute infections or vaccinations. Every donor was a Caucasian adult living in Nashville, Tennessee, USA. For unsorted samples, roughly 81 million PBMCs were counted and genomic DNA was extracted with the QIAamp DNA Blood Mini kit. After blood collection by leukapheresis, PBMCs were isolated using Ficoll-Histopaque density gradient centrifugation and then cryopreserved in the vapor phase of liquid nitrogen. Note on this clone: It has no known antigen specificity. No clone much larger than this one lies a single base away; base qualities are absent.

Ends trimmed: V by 11 bases, J by 1 base; bases unmatched to a gene: 15. The germline V gene supplies CDR1 ENHRY and CDR2 SYGVKD. Reading from cysteine to phenylalanine, the CDR3 counts 18 amino acids. Only the CDR3 portion is preserved as DNA: 54 bases, with reading frame beginning at the first base. The receptor comes from a woman aged 40 to 50 in good health. Some clones in this sample may be carry-over from other donors' samples. The chain links TRBV10-3 with TRBJ1-6; TRBD1 fits 9 bases in the junction. Sample: PBMCs. The DNA is TGTGCCCCGCAGCGGGACAGGGACCGAAGGTCCTATAATTCACCCCTCCACTTT. The translation is CAPQRDRDRRSYNSPLHF.